This TCR beta chain stems from a study of shared clonotypes between healthy human individuals. The study's findings and limits: Estimated clonotype richness was generally higher in naive than memory subsets.

Splitting of CD4+ cells produced CD45RA+ naive and CD45RA-negative memory subsets. V lost 5 bases and J 9 bases, leaving 14 bases between the germline ends. Looked up from germline, CDR1 is MNHNY and CDR2 is SVGAGI (reference sequence). This CDR3 region has 13 residues. Concerning this clone: Antigen unknown.

The protocol was immunoSEQ multiplex PCR, while the TCRdb copy is restricted to in-frame clones and leaves out a portion. The table records some 2.3 million clones, approximately 95% of them present only once. The receptor comes from a young man in good health. Some clones in this sample may be carry-over from other donors' samples. This chain links TRBV6-6 with TRBJ2-1; D ambiguous. Sequencing was carried out using naive CD4+ T cells from PBMCs. As to subset: CD45RA+ positively selected. In DNA, the CDR3 is TGTGCCAGCAGTGCCGCCGGATCGCTTGAGCAGTTCTTC. Protein: CASSAAGSLEQFF.